One sample yielded the 26 T cell receptor beta chains listed below, sequenced in a study of cytomegalovirus exposure and HLA in healthy donors. The PCR had 60 Vbeta and 13 Jbeta primers. Clones were sequenced by immunoSEQ multiplex PCR, and TCRdb holds only the in-frame ones, with some missing. The data show 170,000 or so clones, with roughly four fifths seen just once and around 1.7% held by the top ten. The sequenced sample was PBMCs. These receptors all stem from a man aged 50-60 years in good health and CMV-seronegative.

V is TRBV6-5 and J is TRBJ2-7, with 8 bases lining up with TRBD2. CDR1 is MNHEY, CDR2 SVGAGI, per germline. The junction had 8 bases not matched to a gene; V was cut back by 5 bases and J by 2 bases. The CDR3 is 15 amino acids. In DNA form, the CDR3 reads TGTGCCAGCAGTCGCGGAAGCGGGAGCACCTACGAGCAGTACTTC. As protein: CASSRGSGSTYEQYF.

This chain joins TRBV25-1 and TRBJ2-3, with TRBD2 identical over 8 bases. Germline values: CDR1 MGHDK, CDR2 SYGVNS. Trimming removed 5 bases from V and 5 bases from J; junction bases left unmatched: 12. CDR3 length: 16 residues. CDR3 nucleotide sequence: TGTGCCAGCAGTCCCCTGACTAGCGCTAGTAAAGATACGCAGTATTTT. This translates into CASSPLTSASKDTQYF.

As DNA, the CDR3 is TGTGCCAGCAGGCAGGGGACTGAAGCTTTCTTT. It translates to CASRQGTEAFF. This chain joins TRBV6-5 and TRBJ1-1; D might be TRBD1 (6 bases). This CDR3 contains 11 residues. V was cut by 6 bases and J by 5 bases, with 7 bases left in between. CDR1 is MNHEY and CDR2 is SVGAGI in the germline V gene.

The chain couples TRBV28 to TRBJ1-2; TRBD1 aligns across 8 bases. The germline gives CDR1 MDHEN, CDR2 SYDVKM. CDR3 length: 14 residues. V gave up 4 bases and J gave up 5 bases; unmatched junction bases: 6. CDR3 region: CASSSPTGGYGYTF. The CDR3 nucleotides read TGTGCCAGCAGTTCACCCACAGGGGGATATGGCTACACCTTC.

This clone showed up just a few times. The chain has TRBV6-1 and TRBJ2-3; 9 bases fit TRBD2. V dropped 3 bases and J dropped 4; count of bases not matched to a gene: 2. CDR1 MNHNS and CDR2 SASEGT come from the germline V gene. CDR3 length: 14 residues. CDR3 protein: CASSDAGGADTQYF. The CDR3 nucleotides read TGTGCCAGCAGTGATGCGGGAGGGGCAGATACGCAGTATTTT.

The chain recombines TRBV30 with TRBJ2-1; 9 bases line up with TRBD2. The germline CDR1 and CDR2 sequences are GTSNPN and SVGIG (reference sequence). The CDR3 is made up of 14 amino acids. The ends lost 4 bases at V and 7 bases at J; junction bases unmatched: 8. The CDR3 sequence: CAWTSGALGNEQFF. The CDR3 DNA sequence: TGTGCCTGGACTAGCGGGGCTCTGGGGAATGAGCAGTTCTTC.

This clone came up a few times. This chain uses TRBV6-1 with TRBJ2-7; D is unclear. Trimming shortened V by 4 bases and J by 3 bases, and 4 bases separated the two germline ends. CDR1 is MNHNS and CDR2 is SASEGT in the germline V gene. The CDR3 length is 11 residues. CDR3 in amino acids: CASSGHYEQYF. Written as DNA, the CDR3 is TGTGCCAGCAGTGGGCACTACGAGCAGTACTTC.

The genes are TRBV28 and TRBJ2-1; 7 bases align to TRBD1. Germline values: CDR1 MDHEN, CDR2 SYDVKM. CDR3 length: 13 residues. J gave up 6 bases and V 3 bases, and 2 bases lay outside the gene matches. CDR3 bases: TGTGCCAGCAGTTTTGGGACAGCCAATGAGCAGTTCTTC. This gives the protein CASSFGTANEQFF.

A few counts support this clone. The chain has TRBV6-5 and TRBJ1-1; TRBD1 might be the D (6 bases). From germline, CDR1 is MNHEY and CDR2 SVGAGI. The CDR3 is 14 amino acids. The V and J ends lost 6 bases and 11 bases respectively, with 22 bases between them. The CDR3 DNA reads as TGTGCCAGCAGCAAAAGCCCACAGGGAGTTGGGGCTTTCTTT. This sequence encodes CASSKSPQGVGAFF.

The chain employs TRBV21-1 and TRBJ2-3; the table names TRBD1, a call not compared with the DNA. TRBV21-1 is designated a pseudogene. The CDR3 sequence is 15 residues long. The CDR3 protein is CASRLLGTETDTQYF. The CDR3 DNA reads as TGTGCCAGCAGACTCCTGGGGACAGAGACAGATACGCAGTATTTT.

This chain links TRBV19 with TRBJ2-2; a possible D gene is TRBD2 (5 bases). Germline V gene lookup returns CDR1 LNHDA and CDR2 SQIVND (reference sequence). This CDR3 has 15 amino acids. V was cut by 4 bases and J by 4 bases, with 13 bases left in between. CDR3 in amino acids: CASSTQTRSTGELFF. The CDR3 region has the DNA TGTGCCAGTAGTACTCAAACTAGATCCACCGGGGAGCTGTTTTTT.

This chain uses TRBV4-2 with TRBJ1-5; D is possibly TRBD1 (6 bases). The germline gives CDR1 LGHNA, CDR2 YNFKEQ. V was shortened by 5 bases and J by 5 bases, with 10 bases between the two germline ends. This CDR3 region has 13 residues. This CDR3 is CASSLGGYQPQHF. The CDR3 nucleotides are TGTGCCAGCAGCTTAGGGGGTTATCAGCCCCAGCATTTT.

This clone was counted a single time. V gene TRBV4-2 combines with J gene TRBJ2-3; the D is unclear. Deletions cut 0 bases from V and 0 bases from J, with 7 bases between. This CDR3 has 15 amino acids. From germline, CDR1 is LGHNA and CDR2 YNFKEQ. This CDR3 reads CASSQERTSTDTQYF. As DNA, the CDR3 is TGTGCCAGCAGCCAAGAGCGAACGAGCACAGATACGCAGTATTTT.

The J gene is TRBJ1-3, the V gene TRBV5-4, with 7 nucleotides matching TRBD1. This CDR3 has 14 amino acids. V lost 0 bases and J lost 6; bases outside the gene matches: 3. Germline V gene sequence: CDR1 SGHNT, CDR2 YYREEE (reference sequence). The CDR3 loop is CASSLDRGLNTIYF. Here the CDR3 DNA reads TGTGCCAGCAGCTTGGACAGGGGATTAAACACCATATATTTT.

This chain connects TRBV5-4 to TRBJ2-3; the match to TRBD2 covers 10 bases. Germline CDR1 SGHNT, CDR2 YYREEE (reference sequence). J gave up 4 bases and V 2 bases, and 4 bases lay outside the gene matches. CDR3 length: 15 residues. This CDR3 reads CASSLGLAESDTQYF. The DNA of the CDR3 is TGTGCCAGCAGCTTAGGACTAGCGGAATCAGATACGCAGTATTTT.

This chain uses TRBV5-4 with TRBJ2-1; 12 bases agree with TRBD1. V was clipped by 3 bases and J by 7 bases; unmatched bases: 5. This CDR3 spans 15 amino acids. Germline V lookup: CDR1 SGHNT, CDR2 YYREEE (reference sequence). The DNA of the CDR3 is TGTGCCAGCAGCTGGGGACAGGGGGCAGTAAATGAGCAGTTCTTC. Protein product: CASSWGQGAVNEQFF.

CDR3 DNA: TGTGCCAGCACCCAAGAGCGGGGGAGACTCTACGAGCAGTACTTC. It codes for CASTQERGRLYEQYF. The V call is TRBV7-9, the J call TRBJ2-5; 8 nucleotides align to TRBD2. The J call may not be correct, given that the DNA end is closer to TRBJ2-7. CDR1 and CDR2 (germline): SEHNR, FQNEAQ (reference sequence). CDR3 size: 15 residues.

The V gene is TRBV7-3, the J gene TRBJ1-5; 10 nucleotides agree with TRBD1. Per germline, CDR1 SGHTA and CDR2 FQGTGA. The CDR3 spans 16 residues. Germline trimming cut 5 bases from V and 6 bases from J; bases unmatched to any gene: 10. CDR3 bases: TGTGCCAGCAGCCGCCACGGACAGGGGGAACTTCAGCCCCAGCATTTT. Protein product: CASSRHGQGELQPQHF.

The CDR3 coding sequence is TGTGCCAGCAGCCCGGACTTAGTAAGCTCTGGGGCCAACGTCCTGACTTTC. Amino acid sequence: CASSPDLVSSGANVLTF. The chain joins TRBV9 to TRBJ2-6; maybe TRBD2 (5 bases). Germline CDR1 is SGDLS and CDR2 is YYNGEE. This CDR3 has 17 residues. Trimming left V 4 bases short and J 0 bases short, with 14 bases between.

J is TRBJ2-1 and V is TRBV5-4; TRBD2 agrees at 13 bases. Germline values: CDR1 SGHNT, CDR2 YYREEE (reference sequence). The CDR3 runs to 15 residues. Trimming cost V 3 bases and J 9 bases; bases outside gene matches: 6. CDR3: CASSSTSGGASEQFF. The CDR3 DNA reads as TGTGCCAGCAGCTCAACTAGCGGGGGGGCCAGTGAGCAGTTCTTC.

V usage is TRBV5-1 and J usage is TRBJ2-7; a weak D match, TRBD1 (5 bases). The CDR3 consists of 13 residues. CDR1 and CDR2 (germline): SGHRS, YFSETQ. Trimming left V 4 bases short and J 6 bases short, with 14 bases between. The CDR3 coding sequence is TGCGCCAGCAGCGAAAGCCTGGGGCCCGAGCAGTACTTC. It yields the protein CASSESLGPEQYF.

The rearrangement joins TRBV5-1 to TRBJ2-4, with D tentatively TRBD1 (5 bases). V was cut by 0 bases and J by 8 bases, with 12 bases left in between. The CDR3 consists of 14 residues. CDR1 and CDR2 (germline): SGHRS, YFSETQ. CDR3 residues: CASSLGQGMDIQYF. As DNA, the CDR3 is TGCGCCAGCAGCTTGGGGCAGGGTATGGACATTCAGTACTTC.

This clone showed up just once. This rearrangement joins TRBV19 to TRBJ2-2, with D unresolved. Per the germline V gene, CDR1 is LNHDA and CDR2 is SQIVND (reference sequence). Trimming removed 3 bases at V and 4 bases at J, with 6 bases between. The CDR3 consists of 13 residues. CDR3 sequence: CASSIASTGELFF. Here the CDR3 DNA reads TGTGCCAGTAGTATTGCGAGCACCGGGGAGCTGTTTTTT.

This chain links TRBV28 with TRBJ1-2, with TRBD1 matching over 8 bases. Germline V CDR1 and CDR2: MDHEN, SYDVKM. The CDR3 has 14 amino acids. Trimming at V came to 7 bases and at J to 2 bases, leaving 6 bases not matched to a gene. CDR3 region: CASKRTGNNYGYTF. DNA of the CDR3: TGTGCCAGCAAACGGACAGGGAACAACTATGGCTACACCTTC.

The chain recombines TRBV4-3 with TRBJ2-3, with D possibly TRBD1 on 5 matching bases. Germline values: CDR1 LGHNA, CDR2 YSLEER. Trimming shortened V by 4 bases and J by 5 bases, and 19 bases separated the two germline ends. The CDR3 totals 16 residues. CDR3 nucleotide sequence: TGCGCCAGCAGCCCAAGCCAGGGTTTTTTGGGAGATACGCAGTATTTT. Translation gives CASSPSQGFLGDTQYF.

The genes are TRBV10-3 and TRBJ2-2, with 7 bases that match TRBD2. V shed 6 bases and J 7 bases; nucleotides not matched to a gene: 5. The CDR3 loop spans 13 amino acids. The V gene's germline CDR1 is ENHRY and CDR2 SYGVKD. DNA for the CDR3: TGTGCCATCAGGAGCGGGGAAGGCGGGGAGCTGTTTTTT. This sequence encodes CAIRSGEGGELFF.